These T cell receptor beta chains were read from a single sample in a study of blood T cells in healthy people across ages. TCRdb called the 5' RACE reads again in MiXCR, with one record for every CDR3 protein. The data hold about 1.5 million distinct CDR3 sequences, with under 55% observed a single time. Sequencing was done on a sample of blood. These receptors all stem from a woman in her late teens or twenties in good health. Each CDR3 is given with its conserved first and last residue. Each record gives: V gene, D gene, J gene, clone size, CDR3 DNA, CDR3 protein. A D gene is named only where the DNA matches it firmly. Clone size is stated in some rows and not others, as once, few, many or a class when expanded.

v_call: TRBV27; d_call: TRBD2; j_call: TRBJ2-4; clone_size: -; cdr3_nt: TGTGCCAGCAGTACCCTCCCGGCGGGAGATGGGAAGCAGTACTTC; cdr3_aa: CASSTLPAGDGKQYF
v_call: TRBV4-2; d_call: -; j_call: TRBJ2-1; clone_size: few; cdr3_nt: TGTGCCAGCAGCCAAGAATGGCTATCCTACAATGAGCAGTTCTTC; cdr3_aa: CASSQEWLSYNEQFF
v_call: TRBV20-1; d_call: -; j_call: TRBJ2-7; clone_size: -; cdr3_nt: TGCAGTGCTAGAAACAGGGACACCTACAATGAGCAGTACTTC; cdr3_aa: CSARNRDTYNEQYF
v_call: TRBV10-3; d_call: -; j_call: TRBJ2-2; clone_size: -; cdr3_nt: TGTGCCATCAGTGTGGCAGGGTCGACGGTCGGGGAGCTGTTTTTT; cdr3_aa: CAISVAGSTVGELFF
v_call: TRBV9; d_call: -; j_call: TRBJ1-6; clone_size: few; cdr3_nt: TGTGCCAGCAGCGGAGGACATTTCGCCAATTCACCCCTCCACTTT; cdr3_aa: CASSGGHFANSPLHF
v_call: TRBV19; d_call: TRBD1; j_call: TRBJ1-2; clone_size: -; cdr3_nt: TGTGCCAGTACCTACCGGACAGGGGGCTATGGCTACACCTTC; cdr3_aa: CASTYRTGGYGYTF
v_call: TRBV6-5; d_call: -; j_call: TRBJ2-1; clone_size: few; cdr3_nt: TGTGCCAGCAGGGCACTAAATTCGGATGAGCAGTTCTTC; cdr3_aa: CASRALNSDEQFF
v_call: TRBV27; d_call: -; j_call: TRBJ2-7; clone_size: few; cdr3_nt: TGTGCCAGCAGTTTATTTGAGGGTTACGAGCAGTACTTC; cdr3_aa: CASSLFEGYEQYF
v_call: TRBV12-3/TRBV12-4; d_call: TRBD2; j_call: TRBJ2-1; clone_size: -; cdr3_nt: TGTGCCAGCAGTTTTGGCGGGAGCACCTACAATGAGCAGTTCTTC; cdr3_aa: CASSFGGSTYNEQFF
v_call: TRBV29-1; d_call: -; j_call: TRBJ2-1; clone_size: once; cdr3_nt: TGCAGCGCATCAGCGGTGGGTGAGCAGTTCTTC; cdr3_aa: CSASAVGEQFF
v_call: TRBV20-1; d_call: -; j_call: TRBJ2-1; clone_size: -; cdr3_nt: TGCAGTGCGCTCTCTAGGCAGTCCTACAATGAGCAGTTCTTC; cdr3_aa: CSALSRQSYNEQFF
v_call: TRBV6-5; d_call: -; j_call: TRBJ2-1; clone_size: few; cdr3_nt: TGTGCCAGCAGTTATCACTTCGACAATGAGCAGTTCTTC; cdr3_aa: CASSYHFDNEQFF
v_call: TRBV7-2; d_call: -; j_call: TRBJ1-1; clone_size: few; cdr3_nt: TGTGCCAGCAGCTTTTCGGGAAACGCTGAAGCTTTCTTT; cdr3_aa: CASSFSGNAEAFF
v_call: TRBV20-1; d_call: TRBD1; j_call: TRBJ2-7; clone_size: -; cdr3_nt: TGCAGTGCTAGTTGGACAGGGGGCTACGAGCAGTACTTC; cdr3_aa: CSASWTGGYEQYF
v_call: TRBV9; d_call: -; j_call: TRBJ2-1; clone_size: -; cdr3_nt: TGTGCCAGCAGCGTAGAGGGGGAGTCTGAGCAGTTCTTC; cdr3_aa: CASSVEGESEQFF
v_call: TRBV28; d_call: -; j_call: TRBJ1-5; clone_size: -; cdr3_nt: TGTGCCAGCACCACCCAGGTGGGGGGATCTCAGCCCCAGCATTTT; cdr3_aa: CASTTQVGGSQPQHF
v_call: TRBV27; d_call: TRBD2; j_call: TRBJ2-1; clone_size: once; cdr3_nt: TGTGCCAGCAGTTTAACGGGAGGGCTTCATGAGCAGTTCTTC; cdr3_aa: CASSLTGGLHEQFF
v_call: TRBV7-9; d_call: -; j_call: TRBJ2-5; clone_size: few; cdr3_nt: TGTGCCAGCAGCCCCCGCCTTCGGGCCCAAGAGACCCAGTACTTC; cdr3_aa: CASSPRLRAQETQYF
v_call: TRBV28; d_call: -; j_call: TRBJ2-5; clone_size: -; cdr3_nt: TGTGCCAGCAGTTCCCCCTCCACTGAGGGGGGGGTCCAGTACTTC; cdr3_aa: CASSSPSTEGGVQYF
v_call: TRBV3-1; d_call: -; j_call: TRBJ2-4; clone_size: -; cdr3_nt: TGTGCCAGCAGCCAAGAGTGGGTCGGAAACATTCAGTACTTC; cdr3_aa: CASSQEWVGNIQYF
v_call: TRBV2; d_call: -; j_call: TRBJ2-6; clone_size: -; cdr3_nt: TGTGCCAGCAGTTGGGCCCTATCTAGGGGAAGTGATGGGGCCAACGTCCTGACTTTC; cdr3_aa: CASSWALSRGSDGANVLTF
v_call: TRBV4-3; d_call: TRBD1; j_call: TRBJ1-4; clone_size: -; cdr3_nt: TGCGCCAGCAAACGACAGGGGGAAAGAACTAATGAAAAACTGTTTTTT; cdr3_aa: CASKRQGERTNEKLFF
v_call: TRBV20-1; d_call: -; j_call: TRBJ1-2; clone_size: few; cdr3_nt: TGCAGTGCTAGAGATCACGGAACTAACTATGGCTACACCTTC; cdr3_aa: CSARDHGTNYGYTF
v_call: TRBV7-9; d_call: -; j_call: TRBJ2-3; clone_size: -; cdr3_nt: TGTGCCAGCAGCTTAGAAGAGACGGCAGACACGGCCGCAGATACGCAGTATTTT; cdr3_aa: CASSLEETADTAADTQYF
v_call: TRBV5-1; d_call: -; j_call: TRBJ1-2; clone_size: -; cdr3_nt: TGCGCCAGCACTCAGGGATCCAACTATGGCTACACCTTC; cdr3_aa: CASTQGSNYGYTF
v_call: TRBV20-1; d_call: TRBD2; j_call: TRBJ2-3; clone_size: -; cdr3_nt: TGCAGTGCTCCCTACTCTAGCGGGGTGTCAGATACGCAGTATTTT; cdr3_aa: CSAPYSSGVSDTQYF
v_call: TRBV12-3/TRBV12-4; d_call: TRBD2; j_call: TRBJ2-1; clone_size: few; cdr3_nt: TGTGCCAGCAGTTTAAGATTGGGGACTACCCAATACAATGAGCAGTTCTTC; cdr3_aa: CASSLRLGTTQYNEQFF
v_call: TRBV27; d_call: TRBD2; j_call: TRBJ2-5; clone_size: -; cdr3_nt: TGTGCCAGCAGTTCGACTAGCGGGGGGCCGTCATACCAAGAGACCCAGTACTTC; cdr3_aa: CASSSTSGGPSYQETQYF
v_call: TRBV10-3; d_call: -; j_call: TRBJ1-2; clone_size: -; cdr3_nt: TGTGCCACCCCTTCTAACTCAGCGTCCCTATATGGCTACACCTTC; cdr3_aa: CATPSNSASLYGYTF
v_call: TRBV6-1; d_call: -; j_call: TRBJ1-5; clone_size: once; cdr3_nt: TGTGCCACTCGCGGGCGTTTAAGGAGCAATCAGCCCCAGCATTTT; cdr3_aa: CATRGRLRSNQPQHF
v_call: TRBV20-1; d_call: TRBD1; j_call: TRBJ1-6; clone_size: once; cdr3_nt: TGCAGTGCTAGAGGGAAGACAGGGATCCGTTCACCCCCCCACTTT; cdr3_aa: CSARGKTGIRSPPHF
v_call: TRBV12-3/TRBV12-4; d_call: -; j_call: TRBJ2-7; clone_size: many; cdr3_nt: TGTGCCAGCAGACTCACACCTGGCGAGCAGTACTTC; cdr3_aa: CASRLTPGEQYF
v_call: TRBV7-2; d_call: -; j_call: TRBJ2-3; clone_size: -; cdr3_nt: TGTGCCAGCAGCTTAGCCGGACGGGATTACACAGATACGCAGTATTTT; cdr3_aa: CASSLAGRDYTDTQYF
v_call: TRBV5-1; d_call: TRBD1; j_call: TRBJ2-1; clone_size: -; cdr3_nt: TGCGCCAGCAGCTTGGAGGGACAGGGAACCGACAATGAGCAGTTCTTC; cdr3_aa: CASSLEGQGTDNEQFF
v_call: TRBV12-3/TRBV12-4; d_call: -; j_call: TRBJ1-1; clone_size: once; cdr3_nt: TGTGCCAGCAGTTTTCCCAGGGATAACACTGAAGCTTTCTTT; cdr3_aa: CASSFPRDNTEAFF
v_call: TRBV6-6; d_call: TRBD1; j_call: TRBJ1-6; clone_size: -; cdr3_nt: TGTGCCAGCAGTTACCGGAACCACAGGGGGCATAATTCACCCCTCCACTTT; cdr3_aa: CASSYRNHRGHNSPLHF
v_call: TRBV11-2; d_call: -; j_call: TRBJ2-1; clone_size: -; cdr3_nt: TGTGCCAGCAGCACAGGACATCCCGCCTACAATGAGCAGTTCTTC; cdr3_aa: CASSTGHPAYNEQFF
v_call: TRBV28; d_call: TRBD1; j_call: TRBJ2-5; clone_size: -; cdr3_nt: TGTGCCAGCAGTGTCCCCGGGACAGGGATGCAGTACTTC; cdr3_aa: CASSVPGTGMQYF
v_call: TRBV7-8; d_call: TRBD2; j_call: TRBJ2-1; clone_size: -; cdr3_nt: TGTGCCAGCAGCTCACTGTTGGCTAGCGGTGAGGATGAGCAGTTCTTC; cdr3_aa: CASSSLLASGEDEQFF
v_call: TRBV6-5; d_call: TRBD1; j_call: TRBJ2-3; clone_size: -; cdr3_nt: TGTGCCAGCAGTTACTACGGACAGGGCACAGATACGCAGTATTTT; cdr3_aa: CASSYYGQGTDTQYF
v_call: TRBV27; d_call: TRBD2; j_call: TRBJ2-5; clone_size: -; cdr3_nt: TGTGCCAGCAGTTTAGCTAGCGGGAGAAGGAATGAGCAGTACTTC; cdr3_aa: CASSLASGRRNEQYF
v_call: TRBV11-1; d_call: -; j_call: TRBJ2-7; clone_size: -; cdr3_nt: TGTGCCAGCAGCAATCCGCCGGGACAAAGATCCTACGAGCAGTACTTC; cdr3_aa: CASSNPPGQRSYEQYF
v_call: TRBV27; d_call: TRBD2; j_call: TRBJ2-2; clone_size: -; cdr3_nt: TGTGCCAGCAGTTTAAGGACTAGCCCGAGCACCGGGGAGCTGTTTTTT; cdr3_aa: CASSLRTSPSTGELFF
v_call: TRBV20-1; d_call: TRBD1; j_call: TRBJ2-7; clone_size: few; cdr3_nt: TGCAGTGCCACCCCAGGACAGGCGAACTCCTACGAGCAGTACTTC; cdr3_aa: CSATPGQANSYEQYF
v_call: TRBV7-2; d_call: -; j_call: TRBJ2-3; clone_size: -; cdr3_nt: TGTGCCAGCAGCTCTCCGGGACCAAGCCCAGATACGCAGTATTTT; cdr3_aa: CASSSPGPSPDTQYF
v_call: TRBV7-2; d_call: -; j_call: TRBJ2-3; clone_size: few; cdr3_nt: TGTGCCAGCAGCTCCTTTCGCACAGATACGCAGTATTTT; cdr3_aa: CASSSFRTDTQYF